The clone carrying this T cell receptor (beta chain) has ten or more counts. Germline loops: CDR1 SGHAT, CDR2 FQNNGV. Trimming shortened V by 0 bases and J by 6 bases, and 12 bases separated the two germline ends. This CDR3 has 15 amino acids. This specimen comes from a study of early T cells in non-severe SARS-CoV-2 infection. TCRdb recomputed calls from the 5' RACE reads with MiXCR, one row per CDR3 protein. The sample carries fewer than 100,000 distinct CDR3 sequences, about 6% recorded once. V gene TRBV11-2 combines with J gene TRBJ2-1, with D perhaps matching TRBD1 (6 bases). The clonotype originates from an adult who was a healthcare worker with PCR-confirmed SARS-CoV-2 infection or an uninfected control (not recorded which). The sequenced material came from whole blood. The CDR3 loop reads CASSLDRARGNEQFF. CDR3 nucleotides: TGTGCCAGCAGCTTAGATCGGGCCAGGGGCAATGAGCAGTTCTTC.